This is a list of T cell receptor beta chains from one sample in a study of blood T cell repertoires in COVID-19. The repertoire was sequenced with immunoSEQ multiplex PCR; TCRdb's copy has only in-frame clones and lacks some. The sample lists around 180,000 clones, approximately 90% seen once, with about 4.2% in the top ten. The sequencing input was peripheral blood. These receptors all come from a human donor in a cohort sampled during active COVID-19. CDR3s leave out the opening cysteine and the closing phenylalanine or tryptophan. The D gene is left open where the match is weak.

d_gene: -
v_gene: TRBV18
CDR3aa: ASSPFEQKVSSGNTIY

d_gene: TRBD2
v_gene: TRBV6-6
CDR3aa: ASSYSGGAVRDTQY

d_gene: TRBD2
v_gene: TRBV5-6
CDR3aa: ASSSTSGGNQETQY

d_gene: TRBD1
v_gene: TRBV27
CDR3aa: ASSPGDRGWLNEKLF

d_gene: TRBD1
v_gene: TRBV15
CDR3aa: ATSRTQGERGQIFDPYEQY

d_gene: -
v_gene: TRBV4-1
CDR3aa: ASTPDITNYGYT

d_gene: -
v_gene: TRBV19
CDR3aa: ASSIVGGAAGELF

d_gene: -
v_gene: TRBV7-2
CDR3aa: ASSTSGGIYEQY

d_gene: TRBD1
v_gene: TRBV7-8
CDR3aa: ASSLNRGKDTIY

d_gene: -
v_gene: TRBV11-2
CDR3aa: ASSLREAGTYEQY

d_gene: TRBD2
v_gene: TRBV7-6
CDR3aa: ASSDSGSSYEQY

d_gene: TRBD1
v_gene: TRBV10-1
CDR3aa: ASSDNQGADSNQPQH

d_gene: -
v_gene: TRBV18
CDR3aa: ASSLTPSEPF

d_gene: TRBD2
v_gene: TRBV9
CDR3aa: ASNQDGGAYEQY

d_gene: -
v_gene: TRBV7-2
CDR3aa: ASSPAYEQY

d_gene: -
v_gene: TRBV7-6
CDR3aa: ASSLVQGGSSYEQY

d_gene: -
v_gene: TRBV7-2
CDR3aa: ASSLLRGAYEQY

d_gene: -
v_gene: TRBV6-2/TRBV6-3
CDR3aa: ASSYLGLEADTQY

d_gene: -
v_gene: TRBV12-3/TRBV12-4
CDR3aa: ASSLASAYEQY

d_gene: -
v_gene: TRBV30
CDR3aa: AWSGSGSGQPQH

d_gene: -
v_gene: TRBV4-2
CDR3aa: ASSQDGGPGEQY

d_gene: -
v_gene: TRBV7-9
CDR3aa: ASSLASRVNTEAF

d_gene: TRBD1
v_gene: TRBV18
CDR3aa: ASSPRDRGFEKLF

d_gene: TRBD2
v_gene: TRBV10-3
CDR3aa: AISSGGAAKETQY

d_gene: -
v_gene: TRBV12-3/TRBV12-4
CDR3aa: ASSPTYGEAF

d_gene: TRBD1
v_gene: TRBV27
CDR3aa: ASTDRGYGANVLT

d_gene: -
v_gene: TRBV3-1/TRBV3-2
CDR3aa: ASSQDRGNTQY

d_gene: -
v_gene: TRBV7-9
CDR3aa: ASSSAGQYEQY

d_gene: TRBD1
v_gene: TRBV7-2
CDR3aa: ASSLAQGAYEKLF

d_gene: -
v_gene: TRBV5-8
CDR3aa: ASSSRDSNQPQH

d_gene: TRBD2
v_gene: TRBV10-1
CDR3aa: ASSESSGGTDTQY

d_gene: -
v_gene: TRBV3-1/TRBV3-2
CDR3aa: ASRSGGGSGNTIY

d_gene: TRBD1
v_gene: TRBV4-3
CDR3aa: ASSQEGDSLNYGYT

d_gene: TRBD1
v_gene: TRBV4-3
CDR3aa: ASSPGTGVSEAF

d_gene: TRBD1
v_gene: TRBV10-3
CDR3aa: AISIGQGINEQY

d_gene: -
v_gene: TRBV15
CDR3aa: ATSNRGTDTQY

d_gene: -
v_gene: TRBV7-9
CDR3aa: ASSFLSGDYGYT

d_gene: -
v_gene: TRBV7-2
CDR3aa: ASSLGRGNSPLH

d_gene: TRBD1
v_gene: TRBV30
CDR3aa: AYSGQGGEKLF

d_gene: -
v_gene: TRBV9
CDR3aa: ASSPGSTLNEQF

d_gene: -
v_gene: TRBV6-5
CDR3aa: ASSYSGEGSQPQH

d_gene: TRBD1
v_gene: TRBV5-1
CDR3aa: ASSLGTGIGQPQH

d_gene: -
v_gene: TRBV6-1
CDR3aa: ASSDRRIYT

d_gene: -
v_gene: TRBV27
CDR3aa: ASSRTVGIGYT

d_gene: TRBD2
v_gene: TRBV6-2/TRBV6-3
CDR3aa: ASSHRYLAGGRTDTQY

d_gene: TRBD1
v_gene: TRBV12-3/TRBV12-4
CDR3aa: ASSYRGYEQY

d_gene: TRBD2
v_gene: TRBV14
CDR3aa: ASSQASGRTDTQY

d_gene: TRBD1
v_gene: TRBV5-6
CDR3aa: ASSSLRRGMEDEKLF